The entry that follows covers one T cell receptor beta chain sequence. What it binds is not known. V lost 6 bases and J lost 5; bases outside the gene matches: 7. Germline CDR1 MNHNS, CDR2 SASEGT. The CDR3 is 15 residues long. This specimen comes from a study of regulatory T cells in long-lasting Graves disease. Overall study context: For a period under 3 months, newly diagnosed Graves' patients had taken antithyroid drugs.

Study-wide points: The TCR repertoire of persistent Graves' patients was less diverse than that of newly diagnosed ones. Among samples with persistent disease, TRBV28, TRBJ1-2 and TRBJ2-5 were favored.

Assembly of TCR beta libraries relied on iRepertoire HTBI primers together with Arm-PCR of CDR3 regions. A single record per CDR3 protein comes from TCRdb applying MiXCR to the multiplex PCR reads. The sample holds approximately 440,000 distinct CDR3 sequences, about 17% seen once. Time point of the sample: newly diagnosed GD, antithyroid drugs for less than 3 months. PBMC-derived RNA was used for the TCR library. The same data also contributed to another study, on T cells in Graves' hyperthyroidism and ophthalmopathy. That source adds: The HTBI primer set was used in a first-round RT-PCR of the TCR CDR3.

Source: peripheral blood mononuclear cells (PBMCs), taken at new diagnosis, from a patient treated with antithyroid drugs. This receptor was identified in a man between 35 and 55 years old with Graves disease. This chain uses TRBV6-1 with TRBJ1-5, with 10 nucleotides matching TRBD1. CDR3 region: CASSPTGGLYQPQHF. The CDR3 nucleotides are TGTGCCAGCAGCCCGACAGGGGGCTTATATCAGCCCCAGCATTTT.